This T cell receptor beta chain is from a study of shared clonotypes between healthy human individuals (dated by TCRdb to the early 2020s). About the full investigation: A few men and a couple of women, aged 18 to 49 years, made up the cohort. For each donor, CD4 naive and CD4 memory were each run on three plates, CD8 naive on two plates, and CD8 memory on one plate. Blood TCR repertoires of about 5 healthy adults were deeply sequenced to estimate repertoire size and the extent of clonotype sharing between individuals. Libraries were prepared and TCR repertoires were sequenced by different laboratories using diverse techniques, in order to increase sequencing depth and limit assay-specific biases. Between about 0.9 and 8.9 billion PBMCs per donor were obtained by leukapheresis. Results the study describes overall, beyond this receptor: Because the study included only a small number of donors, the genetic and exposure-history diversity represented was limited. Pairwise subsampling led to the expectation that sequencing depth would affect the degree of clonotype sharing among donors. Sampling was restricted to blood, and TCR repertoires in tissue are likely to differ from TCR repertoires in blood. Even with the large sequencing depth, rarefaction of the sorted-subset datasets indicated that sequencing was incomplete. Naive subsets generally had larger estimated clonotype richness than memory subsets did. Compared with non-shared clonotypes, the clonotypes found in all four sorted-subset donors had higher generation probabilities. About 5% of naive CD4, 3.5% of naive CD8, around 2.3% of memory CD4, and about 0.4% of memory CD8 clonotypes were shared across several donors.

Using the deep immunoSEQ assay, TCR CDR3 regions were amplified from genomic DNA by multiplex PCR. Genomic DNA extracted from each cell subset was distributed evenly over all wells of several immunoSEQ 96-well plates, and each plate served as one replicate. For sorted subsets, each replicate PCR was loaded with around 220 ng genomic DNA, equivalent to 32,000 or so T cell genomes. Purified libraries were measured with a Qubit 3.0 fluorometer, size-checked on a Bioanalyzer 2100, and measured again with the KAPA Library Quantification kit. Every immunoSEQ 96-well plate was sequenced on a dedicated single-read 150-cycle Illumina NextSeq 550 flow cell. In the paper's pipeline: Because the immunoSEQ output held only junctional sequences and lacked quality scores, the filtering could not match the filtering applied to full-length reads. Sequences were annotated with PyIR, a Python wrapper for IgBLAST v1.9, and V/J genes and CDR3 were assigned using IMGT germline references. Reads with weak V/J assignments (E-value above 1e-6), missing CDR3, stop codons, out-of-frame junctions, or ambiguous translated residues were removed. V3J clonotypes were defined as sequences sharing an identical inferred V gene, J gene, and CDR3 amino acid sequence. The percentage overlap between two repertoires was calculated by dividing the number of shared unique clonotypes by the size of the smaller repertoire. RTK rarefaction, the Chao1 estimator, and Recon v2.1 estimates of unobserved clonotypes were used to assess repertoire richness. For all TCRbeta clonotypes obtained by the gDNA method from four donors, generation probabilities were computed with OLGA. The table comes from immuneACCESS by way of TCRdb, which keeps in-frame sequences with V and J called. Part of the clones is missing from these tables; in studies checked, under half for an unresolved V gene and the rest for unknown reasons. The V and J calls and clone size were taken over from that table, and D and trimming were inferred from the DNA. This sample gives some 2,500,000 clones in total; 85% to 95% of them show up just once. Of the sample, about 0.36% is held by the ten largest clones.

Healthy HIV-negative adults with no recently reported acute infections or vaccinations were included as donors. Every donor was a Caucasian adult living in Nashville, Tennessee, USA. CD4+ T cells were enriched by magnetic negative selection; naive cells were then positively selected on CD45RA, and the negative fraction formed the memory subset. After blood collection by leukapheresis, PBMCs were isolated using Ficoll-Histopaque density gradient centrifugation and then cryopreserved in the vapor phase of liquid nitrogen. Analytical flow cytometry was used to check the purity and quantity of each magnetically sorted T cell population. Each sorted fraction had its genomic DNA isolated and then quantified by UV absorbance on a Nanodrop 2000c. A word on this clone: The antigen this receptor binds is unknown. Base qualities are not provided; no much larger clone lies one nucleotide away.

The receptor's source is a man younger than 35 in good health. Some clones in this sample may be carry-over from other donors' samples. Sequencing was performed on naive CD4+ T cells from PBMCs. In the paper's terms, the cell subset or site label means: CD45RA+ positively selected.

The CDR3: CSVVSLLSYNEQFF. Here is the DNA: TGCAGCGTTGTATCCCTTCTTTCCTACAATGAGCAGTTCTTC. The V and J segments used are TRBV29-1 and TRBJ2-1; no D segment can be confidently identified. Cut back by 4 bases and 1 base, the V and J ends lie 11 bases apart. The CDR3 sequence holds 14 residues, the cysteine and phenylalanine included. Only CDR3 DNA remains: 42 bases, in frame from the first base. The germline V gene provides CDR1 SQVTM and CDR2 ANQGSEA.